This TCR beta chain came from a study of shared clonotypes between healthy human individuals (TCRdb year 2020). For the wider study: The cohort included three men and a couple of women between 18 and 49 years of age. For each donor, three plates each were used for CD4 naive and CD4 memory, two plates were used for CD8 naive, and one plate was used for CD8 memory. To estimate repertoire size and how much clonotype sharing occurs between individuals, the study deeply sequenced the blood TCR repertoires of roughly 5 healthy adults. Different laboratories and diverse techniques were used to prepare libraries and sequence TCR repertoires, to increase sequencing depth and limit assay-specific biases. Between about 0.8 and 8.9 billion PBMCs per donor were obtained by leukapheresis. The paper's findings and limits, for the study overall: Clonotypes shared by all four sorted-subset donors showed higher generation probabilities than non-shared clonotypes. Only blood was sampled, and tissue TCR repertoires likely differ from those in blood. Based on pairwise subsampling, the degree of clonotype sharing among donors was expected to be affected by sequencing depth. The small number of donors limited the genetic and exposure-history diversity represented. Naive subsets generally had larger estimated clonotype richness than memory subsets did. Roughly 5% of naive CD4, around 3.6% of naive CD8, about 2.4% of memory CD4, and about 0.4% of memory CD8 clonotypes were shared across several donors. Even with the large sequencing depth, rarefaction of the sorted-subset datasets indicated that sequencing was incomplete.

As to this clone: There is no known antigen for this receptor. The sample holds no much larger clone one base away, and base qualities are not on file.

V is cut back by 4 bases and J by 8 bases, with 11 bases in the junction unmatched. The CDR3 goes from the cysteine to the phenylalanine over 17 residues. CDR3 DNA only is kept here, 51 bases in frame from base 1. CDR1 and CDR2, looked up from the germline V gene, are SGHRS and YFSETQ. CD8 naive samples consisted of CD45RO-negative cells that were positively selected for CCR7, yielding a CD45RA+CCR7+ population without TemRA cells. Healthy HIV-negative adults with no recently reported acute infections or vaccinations were included as donors. Every donor was a Caucasian adult residing in Nashville, Tennessee, USA. After blood collection by leukapheresis, PBMCs were isolated using Ficoll-Histopaque density gradient centrifugation and then cryopreserved in the vapor phase of liquid nitrogen. Analytical flow cytometry was used to check the purity and quantity of each magnetically sorted T cell population. Each sorted fraction had its genomic DNA isolated and then quantified by UV absorbance on a Nanodrop 2000c.

Using the deep immunoSEQ assay, multiplex PCR amplified TCR CDR3 regions from genomic DNA. Genomic DNA extracted from each cell subset was distributed evenly over all wells of several immunoSEQ 96-well plates, and each plate served as one replicate. For sorted subsets, approximately 200 ng of genomic DNA, equivalent to 25,000 to 35,000 T cell genomes, went into each replicate PCR. Purified libraries were quantified with a Qubit 3.0 fluorometer, sized on a Bioanalyzer 2100, and re-quantified with the KAPA Library Quantification kit. Every immunoSEQ 96-well plate was sequenced on a dedicated single-read 150-cycle Illumina NextSeq 550 flow cell. Per the original workflow: The immunoSEQ output contained only junctional sequences without quality scores, so filtering could not match that applied to full-length reads. To assign V/J genes and CDR3, sequences were annotated against IMGT germline references using PyIR, a Python wrapper for IgBLAST v1.9. Reads with weak V/J assignments (E-value above 1e-6), missing CDR3, stop codons, out-of-frame junctions, or ambiguous translated residues were removed. V3J clonotypes were defined by identical inferred V gene, J gene, and CDR3 amino acid sequence. Percentage overlap between repertoires was calculated by dividing the number of shared unique clonotypes by the size of the smaller repertoire. Richness of each repertoire was evaluated using RTK rarefaction, the Chao1 estimator, and Recon v2.1 estimates of unobserved clonotypes. Generation probabilities were computed with OLGA for all TCRbeta clonotypes obtained by the gDNA method from several donors. TCRdb re-hosts the immuneACCESS table, in-frame sequences only. Its copies lack some clones; in the studies checked, an unresolved V gene accounts for under half of them, and the cause for the rest is not known. The V and J calls and clone size are taken from that table; D and trimming were inferred from the DNA. This sample has hundreds of thousands of clones in its table, and roughly 98% of those were observed once. The ten largest clones represent 0.25% to 0.35% of the sample.

The sequence is built from TRBV5-1 and TRBJ2-1; 14 middle bases align to TRBD2. The receptor comes from a man under 40 in good health. Sequencing input: naive CD8+ T cells sorted from blood. The intended sense of this specimen's cell subset or site label: CD45RA+CCR7+. The CDR3 region: CASSLGTSGRVRDEQFF. The DNA sequence follows: TGCGCCAGCAGCCTAGGGACTAGCGGGAGAGTTCGCGATGAGCAGTTCTTC.